This T cell receptor beta chain was recovered during a study of blood T cell repertoires in COVID-19. Repertoires were generated with immunoSEQ multiplex PCR, while TCRdb's copy carries only in-frame clones and drops some. The data show 250,000 to 350,000 clones, approximately 84% seen once. The germline gives CDR1 SGHTA, CDR2 FQGNSA. CDR3 length equals 15 residues. The V segment lost 2 bases and the J segment 9 bases; nucleotides outside the gene matches: 10. Participants were aged roughly 18 to 90 years, lived in 24 US areas, and enrolled virtually. Cohort assignment relied on participant-reported clinical history. Recovery among Cohort 3 donors was established by two negative PCRs, clearance, or symptom resolution.

The chain has TRBV7-2 and TRBJ2-3; TRBD2 matches 8 bases. This TCR derives from a young woman who had recovered from COVID-19. Sequenced: PBMCs or T cells enriched from blood (not recorded which). CDR3 in amino acids: CASSLSELAGGTQYF. The CDR3 DNA is TGTGCCAGCAGCTTAAGTGAACTGGCGGGAGGAACGCAGTATTTT.